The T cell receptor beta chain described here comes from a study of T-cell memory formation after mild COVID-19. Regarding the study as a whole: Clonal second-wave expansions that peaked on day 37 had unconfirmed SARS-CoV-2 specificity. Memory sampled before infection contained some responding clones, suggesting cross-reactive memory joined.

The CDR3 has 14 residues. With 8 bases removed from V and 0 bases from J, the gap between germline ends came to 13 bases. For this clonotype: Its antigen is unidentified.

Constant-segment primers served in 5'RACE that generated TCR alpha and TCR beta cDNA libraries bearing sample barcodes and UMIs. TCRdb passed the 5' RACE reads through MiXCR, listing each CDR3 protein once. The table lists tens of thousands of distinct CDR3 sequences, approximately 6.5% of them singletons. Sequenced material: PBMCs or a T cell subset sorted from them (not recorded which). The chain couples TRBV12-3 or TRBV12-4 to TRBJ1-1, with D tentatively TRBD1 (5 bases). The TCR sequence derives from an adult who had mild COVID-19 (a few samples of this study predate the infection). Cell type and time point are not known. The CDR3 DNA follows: TGTGCCAGCGATTCCGGGACTTTGAACACTGAAGCTTTCTTT. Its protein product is CASDSGTLNTEAFF.